Listed below are T cell receptor beta chains from one sample, sequenced in a study of post-analysis software for immune sequencing data. TCRdb fed the PCR reads into MiXCR, producing one record per CDR3 protein. The data hold fewer than 700,000 distinct CDR3 sequences, with 44% observed a single time. The specimen sequenced was blood. These receptors originate from a girl aged 10-17 years with multiple sclerosis. Each CDR3 is given with its conserved first and last residue. The D gene is left open where the match is weak. A clone size is listed for some rows: how often the clone was seen (once, few, many), or a class if it is expanded.

v_gene,d_gene,abundance,j_gene,CDR3nt,CDR3aa
TRBV7-8,TRBD2,.,TRBJ2-1,TGTGCCAGCAGCTTAACTAGCGGGCCCCTTTACAATGAGCAGTTCTTC,CASSLTSGPLYNEQFF
TRBV9,.,.,TRBJ2-3,TGTGCCAGCAGCGTAGGGTATGGCGGCACAGATACGCAGTATTTT,CASSVGYGGTDTQYF
TRBV9,.,few,TRBJ1-6,TGTGCCAGCAGTTACCGTTGGGATTCGCCCCCCCACTTT,CASSYRWDSPPHF
TRBV20-1,TRBD1,.,TRBJ2-1,TGCAGTGCTAGGGGGGAGACAGGGAAAAAGCAGTTCTTC,CSARGETGKKQFF
TRBV12-3/TRBV12-4,TRBD2,.,TRBJ2-3,TGTGCCAGCAGTTTACGGGGGGGCCTAATCGGCACAGATACGCAGTATTTT,CASSLRGGLIGTDTQYF
TRBV4-1,TRBD2,.,TRBJ2-7,TGCGCCAGCAGCCAAGATAGAGGACTAGCGGGTCCCTCCTACGAGCAGTACTTC,CASSQDRGLAGPSYEQYF
TRBV29-1,.,few,TRBJ2-7,TGCAGCGTTAGTTCCCGTCTGAGCAGCTACGAGCAGTACTTC,CSVSSRLSSYEQYF
TRBV13,TRBD1,.,TRBJ1-1,TGTGCCAGCAGCCCGGTGGTAACAGGGGGCGCTGAAGCTTTCTTT,CASSPVVTGGAEAFF
TRBV6-1,.,.,TRBJ1-1,TGTGCCAGCAGTGAAGCTGGTGGGCGGCGGGGTGAAGCTTTCTTT,CASSEAGGRRGEAFF
TRBV4-1,TRBD2,.,TRBJ2-3,TGCGCCAGCAGCCAAGAGGGCAGCGGGGTAGATACGCAGTATTTT,CASSQEGSGVDTQYF
TRBV12-3/TRBV12-4,.,few,TRBJ2-4,TGTGCCAGCAGTTTGAATCTGGGAGCCAACATTCAGTACTTC,CASSLNLGANIQYF